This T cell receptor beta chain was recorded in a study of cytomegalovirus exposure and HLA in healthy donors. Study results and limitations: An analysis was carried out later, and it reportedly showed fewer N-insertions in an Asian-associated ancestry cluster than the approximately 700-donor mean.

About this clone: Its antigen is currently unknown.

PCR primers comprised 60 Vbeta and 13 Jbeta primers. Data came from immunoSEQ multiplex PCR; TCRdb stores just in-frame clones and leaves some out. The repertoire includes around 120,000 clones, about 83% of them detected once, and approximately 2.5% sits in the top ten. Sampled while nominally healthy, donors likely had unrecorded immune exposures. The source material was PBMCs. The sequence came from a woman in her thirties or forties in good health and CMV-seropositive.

In nucleotides, the CDR3 is TGTGCCTTCTCCTCCCGGGGAGGGCAGGCCGGGGAGCTGTTTTTT. Protein sequence: CAFSSRGGQAGELFF. The genes are TRBV6-5 and TRBJ2-2; 7 bases match TRBD2. CDR3 length equals 15 residues. Trimming took 11 bases from V and 6 from J; bases not matched to a gene: 15. Germline V CDR1 and CDR2: MNHEY, SVGAGI.